Below are 9 T cell receptor beta chains sequenced from a single sample in a study of T cells after yellow fever vaccination. MiXCR was run by TCRdb on the 5' RACE reads, yielding one entry per CDR3 protein. The repertoire has about 300,000 distinct CDR3 sequences, about 6.6% of them found once; the top ten carry roughly a sixth. Sequenced here: PBMCs, sampled roughly 47 days after the first yellow fever vaccination. The receptor source for this set is a man aged 18 to 30 who received the YFV17D yellow fever vaccine.

The chain couples TRBV7-6 to TRBJ2-3, with D tentatively TRBD2 (6 bases). The CDR3 covers 17 residues. The germline V and J ends were trimmed by 5 bases and 2 bases, with 20 bases remaining between them. Germline assignment: CDR1 SGHVS and CDR2 FNYEAQ. This chain's CDR3 is CASSPDQRALNTDTQYF. CDR3 DNA: TGTGCCAGCAGCCCGGACCAGCGGGCGTTAAACACAGATACGCAGTATTTT.

This clonotype was seen a few times. This chain connects TRBV7-9 to TRBJ2-7; TRBD1 aligns across 10 bases. CDR1 is SEHNR and CDR2 is FQNEAQ in the germline V gene (reference sequence). The CDR3 length is 15 residues. The trim removed 5 bases at V and 7 bases at J, leaving 11 bases unmatched. The CDR3 DNA is TGTGCCAGCAGCCCTCCCCAGGGACAGGGGTGGGAGCAGTACGTC. Its protein is CASSPPQGQGWEQYV.

In this sample, this clonotype turned up many times. The rearrangement joins TRBV7-9 to TRBJ2-3; the D is unclear. V dropped 1 base and J dropped 8 bases, with 4 bases sitting between them. Germline-derived CDR1 and CDR2 are SEHNR and FQNEAQ (reference sequence). The CDR3 runs to 11 residues. CDR3 residues: CASSLVPTQYF. CDR3 sequence (DNA): TGTGCCAGCAGCTTAGTTCCTACGCAGTATTTT. The entire variable domain, with the rest obtained from reference TRBV7-9 and TRBJ2-3, is as follows: DTGVSQNPRHKITKRGQNVTFRCDPISEHNRLYWYRQTLGQGPEFLTYFQNEAQLEKSRLLSDRFSAERPKGSFSTLEIQRTEQGDSAMYLCASSLVPTQYFGPGTRLTVL.

The V call is TRBV13, the J call TRBJ2-7; D call uncertain. This CDR3 is 13 amino acids long. V lost 4 bases and J 2 bases, leaving 9 bases between the germline ends. Germline V CDR1 and CDR2: PRHDT, FYEKMQ (reference sequence). The CDR3 nucleotides are TGTGCCAGCAGCTCGGACGGAACCTACGAGCAGTACGTC. Translated, it gives CASSSDGTYEQYV.

The chain joins TRBV11-2 to TRBJ1-3, with no clear D. The CDR3 covers 12 residues. The V gene lost 4 bases and the J gene lost 7 bases, with 8 bases spanning the gap. Germline assignment: CDR1 SGHAT and CDR2 FQNNGV. The CDR3 region is CASSSLGNTIYF. The CDR3 DNA reads as TGTGCCAGCAGCTCCTTAGGGAACACCATATATTTT.

This clonotype was counted a single time. The chain carries TRBV4-3 and TRBJ1-5; D remains ambiguous. Germline V gene sequence: CDR1 LGHNA, CDR2 YSLEER. V was shortened by 0 bases and J by 3 bases, with 9 bases between the two germline ends. The CDR3 sequence is 15 residues long. Here the CDR3 reads CASSQDQSPNQPQHF. CDR3 in DNA: TGCGCCAGCAGCCAAGATCAAAGCCCCAATCAGCCCCAGCATTTT.

This clonotype appeared many times. The chain uses TRBV5-1 and TRBJ2-3, with D uncertain. The CDR3 runs 14 residues. The germline gives CDR1 SGHRS, CDR2 YFSETQ. The V gene lost 0 bases and the J gene lost 2 bases, with 7 bases spanning the gap. The CDR3: CASSLDSDTDTQYF. CDR3 in DNA: TGCGCCAGCAGCTTGGATTCGGACACAGATACGCAGTATTTT.

The chain recombines TRBV15 with TRBJ2-5; D unclear. Germline V gene data show CDR1 as LNHNV and CDR2 as YYDKDF (reference sequence). The CDR3 sequence is 16 residues long. The V end was cut by 0 bases, the J end by 5 bases, with 16 bases between. CDR3: CATSRDRSDRRETQYF. In DNA form, the CDR3 reads TGTGCCACCAGCAGAGATCGATCGGACCGTCGGGAGACCCAGTACTTC.

This clonotype was observed a few times. V and J are TRBV7-2 and TRBJ2-7; 9 nucleotides agree with TRBD1. This CDR3 spans 15 amino acids. In germline, CDR1 is SGHTA, CDR2 FQGNSA. Trimming cost V 3 bases and J 0 bases; bases outside gene matches: 3. CDR3 residues: CASSFDRGSSYEQYF. DNA for the CDR3: TGTGCCAGCAGCTTCGACAGGGGGAGCTCCTACGAGCAGTACTTC. Filled out from reference TRBV7-2 and TRBJ2-7, the complete variable domain reads GAGVSQSPSNKVTEKGKDVELRCDPISGHTALYWYRQSLGQGLEFLIYFQGNSAPDKSGLPSDRFSAERTGGSVSTLTIQRTQQEDSAVYLCASSFDRGSSYEQYFGPGTRLTVT.